This note documents a single T cell receptor beta chain sequence. Its antigen is undetermined. The sample is drawn from a study of shared clonotypes between healthy human individuals. General study results and limits: Generation of non-shared clonotypes was less probable than generation of clonotypes shared by all four donors. Sequencing depth was expected to affect clonotype sharing among donors. Genetic and exposure-history diversity was limited by the small donor number.

Sorted-subset replicate PCRs used 200 ng of genomic DNA. This amount corresponded to some 30,000 T cell genomes. Repertoires were generated with immunoSEQ multiplex PCR, while TCRdb's copy carries only in-frame clones and drops some. The sample lists around 1.9 million clones; around 93% were seen once. Naive-designated CD8 cells lacked CD45RO, were positively enriched for CCR7, and omitted terminally differentiated effector memory CD45RA+ cells. The CDR3 spans 18 residues. Germline V gives CDR1 SGHRS, CDR2 YFSETQ. V lost 4 bases, J lost 8 bases, and 30 bases lay in between. The specimen sequenced was naive CD8+ T cells from PBMCs. This TCR was sampled from a man between 18 and 29 years old in good health. Some clones in this sample may be carry-over from other donors' samples. The chain combines TRBV5-1 with TRBJ1-2; unclear D gene. The CDR3: CASSPGLGRDIEVYGYTF. CDR3 in DNA: TGCGCCAGCAGCCCCGGACTCGGACGAGATATAGAGGTTTACGGCTACACCTTC.